This TCR beta chain was observed in a study of CD8 T cells in Susac syndrome. V lost 3 bases to trimming and J lost 2 bases, with 12 bases between them. This CDR3 region has 14 residues. Germline-derived CDR1 and CDR2 are SQVTM and ANQGSEA. TEMRA cells were FACS-enriched, unlike CD8+ and CD4+ T cells, which were negatively isolated. When the RNA was reverse transcribed, random hexamers were used with an input of roughly 0.5 to 1 ug. immunoSEQ multiplex PCR amplified TCR beta CDR3 across 54 Vbeta, 13 Jbeta. TCRdb used MiXCR to reprocess the immunoSEQ multiplex PCR reads, holding one entry per CDR3 protein. The table lists a few hundred thousand distinct CDR3 sequences, 70% to 90% of them singletons.

The material sequenced was CD8+ T cells from PBMCs. The receptor was isolated from a human donor with multiple sclerosis. The rearrangement joins TRBV29-1 to TRBJ2-3; D is ambiguous. The CDR3 nucleotides read TGCAGCGTTGAGCCTAACGCATACACAGATACGCAGTATTTT. Its protein product is CSVEPNAYTDTQYF.